This passage covers 30 T cell receptor beta chains from one sample sequenced in a study of blood T cell repertoires in COVID-19. Clones were read by immunoSEQ multiplex PCR, and TCRdb kept only the in-frame ones, dropping some. The sample contains around 230,000 clones, approximately 80% of which appear only once. Sample: peripheral blood. These receptors were taken from a man aged 40-49 years with acute or convalescent COVID-19.

The chain joins TRBV7-6 to TRBJ1-4; 11 bases are a match to TRBD1. The V gene end was trimmed by 5 bases and the J gene end by 1 base; junction bases not matched to a gene: 3. The CDR3 length is 16 residues. Per the germline V gene, CDR1 is SGHVS and CDR2 is FNYEAQ. The CDR3 DNA sequence: TGTGCCAGCAGCCGGACAGGGGGCCTAACTAATGAAAAACTGTTTTTT. This sequence encodes CASSRTGGLTNEKLFF.

The chain links TRBV9 to TRBJ1-1; maybe TRBD1 (5 bases). CDR1 SGDLS and CDR2 YYNGEE come from the germline V gene. V was shortened by 0 bases and J by 0 bases, with 9 bases between the two germline ends. This CDR3 comprises 15 residues. Here the CDR3 DNA reads TGTGCCAGCAGCGTAGTGGCAGGGTTGAACACTGAAGCTTTCTTT. Translation: CASSVVAGLNTEAFF. The full variable domain, in which reference TRBV9 and TRBJ1-1 provide the parts outside the CDR3, is DSGVTQTPKHLITATGQRVTLRCSPRSGDLSVYWYQQSLDQGLQFLIQYYNGEERAKGNILERFSAQQFPDLHSELNLSSLELGDSALYFCASSVVAGLNTEAFFGQGTRLTVV.

This chain connects TRBV12-3 or TRBV12-4 to TRBJ1-1; TRBD1 aligns across 8 bases. Trimming cost V 4 bases and J 5 bases; bases outside gene matches: 3. CDR3 size: 13 residues. The CDR3 here is CASSWTGSTEAFF. The CDR3 nucleotides are TGTGCCAGCAGTTGGACAGGGAGTACTGAAGCTTTCTTT.

The chain joins TRBV6-5 to TRBJ2-7; 10 positions match TRBD1. This CDR3 contains 15 residues. The J segment lost 4 bases and the V segment lost 6 bases, leaving 9 bases of the junction unmatched. Germline-derived CDR1 and CDR2 are MNHEY and SVGAGI. Here the CDR3 reads CASSPEGQGKYEQYF. The CDR3 coding sequence is TGTGCCAGCAGCCCAGAGGGACAGGGGAAGTACGAGCAGTACTTC.

The genes are TRBV10-3 and TRBJ2-1; 7 bases match TRBD1. The V gene's germline CDR1 is ENHRY and CDR2 SYGVKD. Trimming at V came to 8 bases and at J to 4 bases, leaving 11 bases not matched to a gene. The CDR3 loop spans 15 amino acids. CDR3: CAIGDRDSPYNEQFF. The CDR3 bases are TGTGCCATCGGGGACCGGGACAGTCCTTACAATGAGCAGTTCTTC.

The gene calls are TRBV5-1 and TRBJ1-1, with 7 positions matching TRBD1. The V gene's germline CDR1 is SGHRS and CDR2 YFSETQ. CDR3 length: 16 residues. Losses at the gene ends were 5 bases for V and 5 bases for J; bases not matched to a gene: 15. The CDR3 DNA is TGCGCCAGCAGTCAAGGGACAGTCTCCCGGAGGACTGAAGCTTTCTTT. Amino acid sequence: CASSQGTVSRRTEAFF.

This chain links TRBV23-1 with TRBJ2-1; D remains ambiguous. TRBV23-1 is treated as an ORF (open reading frame) with a function not yet certain. This CDR3 has 16 amino acids. V shed 0 bases and J shed 8 bases, with 17 bases lying between them. The CDR3 protein is CASSQSPEIRYHEQFF. The CDR3 DNA reads TGCGCCAGCAGTCAATCCCCCGAGATTAGATACCATGAGCAGTTCTTC.

J is TRBJ2-4 and V is TRBV19; D is perhaps TRBD1 (5 bases). The germline V and J ends were trimmed by 3 bases and 0 bases, with 27 bases remaining between them. The germline CDR1 and CDR2 sequences are LNHDA and SQIVND (reference sequence). The CDR3 is 21 residues long. CDR3 residues: CASSIEVLAAGKFLAKNIQYF. Here the CDR3 DNA reads TGTGCCAGTAGTATTGAGGTTCTTGCGGCAGGGAAATTTCTAGCCAAAAACATTCAGTACTTC.

The sample holds a few counts of this clone. Other DNA sequences in the same sample also yield this CDR3. The J gene is TRBJ1-1, the V gene TRBV18, with D possibly TRBD1 on 5 matching bases. V was pared by 2 bases and J by 6 bases, with 7 bases between. This CDR3 is 12 amino acids long. The germline CDR1 and CDR2 sequences are KGHSH and LQKENI. The CDR3 region is CASSPGQAEAFF. The CDR3 bases are TGTGCCAGCTCACCAGGACAAGCTGAAGCTTTCTTT.

This chain links TRBV19 with TRBJ1-1, with D hard to call. Germline loops: CDR1 LNHDA, CDR2 SQIVND (reference sequence). Between the trimmed V and J ends, which lost 2 bases and 8 bases, there was a span of 9 bases. The CDR3 covers 12 residues. CDR3 DNA: TGTGCCAGTAGTATAAGGCAGGAAGAAGCTTTCTTT. Protein product: CASSIRQEEAFF.

A word on this clone: This CDR3 is also generated by other DNA sequences in the sample. This chain links TRBV12-3 or TRBV12-4 with TRBJ2-1; a weak D match, TRBD2 (5 bases). Deletions cut 3 bases from V and 6 bases from J, with 9 bases between. The CDR3 runs 13 residues. CDR3 residues: CASSLIEGNEQFF. In DNA form, the CDR3 reads TGTGCCAGCAGTTTGATCGAGGGCAATGAGCAGTTCTTC.

The chain is built from TRBV10-3 and TRBJ1-1; 9 nucleotides align to TRBD1. V lost 6 bases, J lost 3 bases, and 23 bases stayed unmatched. The CDR3 runs to 20 residues. CDR1 is ENHRY and CDR2 is SYGVKD in the germline V gene. The CDR3 DNA sequence: TGTGCCATCAGGCGGCAGGGACAGGGAACGAGCCTAGTGTGGGACACTGAAGCTTTCTTT. Encoded protein: CAIRRQGQGTSLVWDTEAFF.

In this sample, this clone turned up a few times. The genes are TRBV6-5 and TRBJ1-2; D is unclear. Germline values: CDR1 MNHEY, CDR2 SVGAGI. V lost 11 bases, J lost 8 bases, and 12 bases lay in between. The length of the CDR3 is 10 residues. The CDR3 region has the DNA TGTGCCGCTGGGCCCTGGGGCTACACCTTC. Amino acid sequence: CAAGPWGYTF.

The V call is TRBV30, the J call TRBJ2-2, with D unresolved. This CDR3 contains 16 residues. Trimming stripped 0 bases from V and 0 bases from J, with 11 bases between. Looked up from germline, CDR1 is GTSNPN and CDR2 is SVGIG (reference sequence). The CDR3 protein is CAWSVPELTNTGELFF. CDR3 coding DNA: TGTGCCTGGAGTGTACCTGAGTTAACGAACACCGGGGAGCTGTTTTTT.

The chain's CDR3 is CASAGFASDTEAFF. CDR3 DNA sequence: TGTGCCAGCGCGGGGTTCGCGTCTGACACTGAAGCTTTCTTT. This chain links TRBV7-2 with TRBJ1-1; D uncertain. This CDR3 spans 14 amino acids. The V end was cut by 8 bases, the J end by 3 bases, with 16 bases between. Germline CDR1 SGHTA, CDR2 FQGNSA.

The rearrangement uses TRBV5-1 and TRBJ2-3; D is possibly TRBD2 (6 bases). The CDR3 covers 13 residues. Germline V gene sequence: CDR1 SGHRS, CDR2 YFSETQ. Trimming removed 4 bases from V and 6 bases from J, with 12 bases in between. The CDR3 region is CASSRDLMDTQYF. Here the CDR3 DNA reads TGCGCCAGCAGCAGGGACTTGATGGATACGCAGTATTTT.

CDR3 DNA: TGTGCCAGCTCCCCGGGACAGGGAAGGGCGACCCAGTACTTC. Its translation is CASSPGQGRATQYF. The chain is built from TRBV18 and TRBJ2-5; 9 bases are shared with TRBD1. This CDR3 contains 14 residues. Germline lookup yields CDR1 KGHSH and CDR2 LQKENI. V trimming: 6 bases; J trimming: 7 bases; junction bases outside the gene matches: 9.

The chain has TRBV7-3 and TRBJ2-3; 8 bases are a match to TRBD2. The CDR3 contains 15 residues. V was pared by 6 bases and J by 2 bases, with 7 bases of the junction left unmatched. Germline V lookup: CDR1 SGHTA, CDR2 FQGTGA. CDR3 nucleotide sequence: TGTGCCAGCAGGAGAAGCGGGAGCGCCACAGATACGCAGTATTTT. Residues: CASRRSGSATDTQYF.

The chain recombines TRBV19 with TRBJ1-5; D unresolved. CDR3 length: 13 residues. The V and J ends lost 5 bases and 4 bases respectively, with 9 bases between them. Per germline, CDR1 LNHDA and CDR2 SQIVND (reference sequence). The CDR3 reads CASSGQPNQPQHF. CDR3 nucleotide sequence: TGTGCCAGTAGTGGGCAGCCAAATCAGCCCCAGCATTTT. The full variable domain, rest sourced from reference TRBV19 and TRBJ1-5, is DGGITQSPKYLFRKEGQNVTLSCEQNLNHDAMYWYRQDPGQGLRLIYYSQIVNDFQKGDIAEGYSVSREKKESFPLTVTSAQKNPTAFYLCASSGQPNQPQHFGDGTRLSIL.

The V call is TRBV6-4, the J call TRBJ2-1, with 11 bases aligning to TRBD2. The CDR3 runs 17 residues. From germline, CDR1 is MRHNA and CDR2 SNTAGT. V was clipped by 2 bases and J by 4 bases; unmatched bases: 7. The CDR3 spells CASSDRTGLAVYNEQFF. The CDR3 nucleotides read TGTGCCAGCAGTGACCGAACGGGACTAGCGGTTTACAATGAGCAGTTCTTC.

The CDR3 bases are TGTGCCAGCAGCGTAGGGTTAGGGGGCTACGAGCAGTACTTC. Translated: CASSVGLGGYEQYF. This chain links TRBV9 with TRBJ2-7; TRBD1 is a possible D gene (6 bases). The CDR3 is 14 amino acids. V was pared by 0 bases and J by 3 bases, with 10 bases between. Germline CDR1 and CDR2: SGDLS and YYNGEE.

The J gene is TRBJ2-1, the V gene TRBV4-1; TRBD2 matches at 9 bases. This CDR3 is 16 amino acids long. Germline V CDR1 and CDR2: MGHRA, YSYEKL. Germline trimming cut 0 bases from V and 2 bases from J; bases unmatched to any gene: 2. The CDR3 spells CASSQDGTSPYNEQFF. The CDR3 coding sequence is TGCGCCAGCAGCCAAGATGGGACTAGCCCCTACAATGAGCAGTTCTTC.

This clone was counted once. The chain uses TRBV27 and TRBJ2-7; 11 nucleotides match TRBD2. The germline CDR1 and CDR2 sequences are MNHEY and SMNVEV (reference sequence). J lost 1 base, V lost 6 bases, and 5 bases had no gene match. The CDR3 is 15 amino acids. The CDR3 bases are TGTGCCAGCAGCCCCGGGACTAGCGGTTCCTACGAGCAGTACTTC. This codes for CASSPGTSGSYEQYF.

Comments on this clone: The same CDR3 also results from other DNA sequences found in this sample. V gene TRBV28 combines with J gene TRBJ1-5; D is uncertain. The germline V gene has CDR1 MDHEN and CDR2 SYDVKM. The V end was cut by 5 bases, the J end by 0 bases, with 11 bases between. The CDR3 is 15 amino acids. The CDR3 sequence is CASSPDSYSNQPQHF. The CDR3 DNA sequence: TGTGCCAGCAGTCCAGATTCTTATAGCAATCAGCCCCAGCATTTT.

The rearrangement links TRBV11-2 to TRBJ2-2, with TRBD2 matching 10 bases. V lost 4 bases, J lost 1 base, and 0 bases stayed unmatched. The CDR3 covers 15 residues. Germline CDR1 SGHAT, CDR2 FQNNGV. This CDR3 is CASSWTSGNTGELFF. CDR3 in DNA: TGTGCCAGCAGCTGGACTAGCGGGAACACCGGGGAGCTGTTTTTT.

CDR3 residues: CASSRQGLTEAFF. The DNA for the CDR3 is TGTGCCAGCAGTCGACAGGGGCTCACTGAAGCTTTCTTT. The chain uses TRBV5-6 and TRBJ1-1; 8 positions match TRBD1. The CDR3 contains 13 residues. V lost 5 bases to trimming and J lost 4 bases; unmatched junction nucleotides: 4. CDR1 SGHDT and CDR2 YYEEEE come from the germline V gene.

This chain joins TRBV7-2 and TRBJ1-1; D unresolved. The germline CDR1 and CDR2 sequences are SGHTA and FQGNSA. This CDR3 comprises 13 residues. V dropped 5 bases and J dropped 1 base, with 8 bases sitting between them. The CDR3 loop reads CASSLRGNTEAFF. The CDR3 DNA is TGTGCCAGCAGCCTAAGAGGGAACACTGAAGCTTTCTTT.

The chain has TRBV14 and TRBJ2-3; TRBD2 aligns across 14 bases. Germline lookup yields CDR1 SGHDN and CDR2 FVKESK. Trimming at V came to 4 bases and at J to 0 bases, leaving 9 bases not matched to a gene. The CDR3 is made up of 19 amino acids. CDR3: CASSRTGLAGVTSTDTQYF. The CDR3 DNA follows: TGTGCCAGCAGCCGGACGGGACTAGCGGGAGTCACTAGCACAGATACGCAGTATTTT.

This chain connects TRBV6-5 to TRBJ1-2, with 7 bases matching TRBD1. The CDR3 totals 15 residues. Per germline, CDR1 MNHEY and CDR2 SVGAGI. Unmatched junction bases numbered 8, after V lost 5 bases and J lost 2 bases. The CDR3 loop is CASSPTGTVNYGYTF. The CDR3 DNA is TGTGCCAGCAGTCCAACGGGGACAGTCAACTATGGCTACACCTTC.

This clone occurred a few times. The V gene is TRBV5-4, the J gene TRBJ1-1; D not resolved. Deletions cut 4 bases from V and 1 base from J, with 26 bases between. Germline lookup yields CDR1 SGHNT and CDR2 YYREEE (reference sequence). The CDR3 contains 19 residues. CDR3 region: CASSPEVGLRPGWNTEAFF. Written as DNA, the CDR3 is TGTGCCAGCAGCCCCGAGGTCGGGTTACGGCCCGGATGGAACACTGAAGCTTTCTTT.